Listed here are 2 T cell receptor beta chains from one sample, sequenced in a study of T cells after yellow fever vaccination. From the 5' RACE reads, TCRdb called clonotypes with MiXCR, one entry per CDR3 protein. Of about 200,000 distinct CDR3 sequences detected, 3.2% appear once; the ten largest clones hold under 3.5%. The sequenced sample was CD4+ T cells sorted from PBMCs, obtained 10 days after the yellow fever booster vaccination. The receptors were sampled from a man aged 18 to 30 who received the YFV17D yellow fever vaccine.

This chain uses TRBV12-5 with TRBJ2-2, with D unresolved. This CDR3 region has 16 residues. V was pared by 6 bases and J by 2 bases, with 16 bases between. The V gene's germline CDR1 is LGHNT and CDR2 FRNRAP. The CDR3 region is CASGERSVLNTGELFF. CDR3 in DNA: TGTGCTAGTGGGGAGAGGTCTGTTTTAAACACCGGGGAGCTGTTTTTT.

This clonotype was seen a few times. The rearrangement links TRBV10-3 to TRBJ1-5; D is uncertain. Trimming stripped 4 bases from V and 0 bases from J, with 7 bases between. CDR3 size: 14 residues. CDR1 ENHRY and CDR2 SYGVKD come from the germline V gene. CDR3 region: CAISGINSNQPQHF. For the CDR3, the DNA is TGTGCCATCAGTGGCATAAATAGCAATCAGCCCCAGCATTTT.